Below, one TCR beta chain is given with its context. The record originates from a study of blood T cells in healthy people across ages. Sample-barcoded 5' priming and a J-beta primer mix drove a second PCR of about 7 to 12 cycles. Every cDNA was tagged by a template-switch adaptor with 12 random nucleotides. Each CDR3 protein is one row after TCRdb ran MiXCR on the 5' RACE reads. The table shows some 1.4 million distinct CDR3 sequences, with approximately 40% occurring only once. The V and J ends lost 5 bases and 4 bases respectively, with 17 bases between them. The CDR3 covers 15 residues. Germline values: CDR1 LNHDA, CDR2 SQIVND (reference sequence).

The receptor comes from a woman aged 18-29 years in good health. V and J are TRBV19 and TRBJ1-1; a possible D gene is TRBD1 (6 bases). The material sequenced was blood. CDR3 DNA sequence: TGTGCCAGTAGTGCCCAGGGGCAAAGTGGCACTGAAGCTTTCTTT. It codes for CASSAQGQSGTEAFF.